Sequencing of this T cell receptor beta chain was carried out in a study of T cell responses to AZD1222 COVID-19 vaccine. About the study: It was second doses at about 4 or about 12 weeks that were pooled. The study's findings and limits: Targeting of unmutated variant regions was reportedly seen in nearly half of spike-specific TCRs. Seropositive status at baseline applied to only a handful of AZD1222 recipients.

The germline V gene has CDR1 MNHEY and CDR2 SVGAGI. V lost 8 bases and J lost 8, with 16 bases in between. This CDR3 region has 14 residues. Measured with immunoSEQ multiplex PCR; TCRdb has only the in-frame clones, and not every one. The data show around 87,000 clones, with 85% to 90% seen just once and roughly 10% held by the top ten. Concerning this clone itself: Antigen unknown.

The sequencing here drew on peripheral blood, taken on day 0 of AZD1222 vaccination. The chain uses TRBV6-5 and TRBJ1-6; perhaps TRBD1 as D (5 bases). The sequence derives from an adult in good health. The CDR3: CASCQGSRDSPLHF. In DNA, the CDR3 is TGTGCCAGCTGTCAGGGTTCCCGGGATTCACCCCTCCACTTT.